This T cell receptor (beta chain) stems from a study of blood T cell repertoires in COVID-19. Per the authors' pipeline: Reference gene primer amplification gave nucleated cell count estimates. Here immunoSEQ multiplex PCR was the method, and the copy in TCRdb shows in-frame clones only, minus some. For V, J and clone size, that table is used; D and trimming come from the DNA. The sample consists of about 260,000 clones, 85% to 95% of them appearing once. Ages ranged from about 18 to 89 years, with residence in some 25 US areas. Exposed enrollees encountered a COVID-19 case at some point within 2 weeks before study entry. Per the germline V gene, CDR1 is SGHVS and CDR2 is FNYEAQ. The V gene end was trimmed by 3 bases and the J gene end by 0 bases; junction bases not matched to a gene: 13. CDR3 length equals 19 residues.

The chain has TRBV7-6 and TRBJ2-1; TRBD2 agrees at 8 bases. The sequence derives from a man aged 35-49 years who had been exposed to COVID-19. Sequenced: PBMCs or T cells enriched from blood (not recorded which). DNA for the CDR3: TGTGCCAGCAGCTTGAAGGAGCGGGAGCTTCTACGCTCCTACAATGAGCAGTTCTTC. Translating it yields CASSLKERELLRSYNEQFF.